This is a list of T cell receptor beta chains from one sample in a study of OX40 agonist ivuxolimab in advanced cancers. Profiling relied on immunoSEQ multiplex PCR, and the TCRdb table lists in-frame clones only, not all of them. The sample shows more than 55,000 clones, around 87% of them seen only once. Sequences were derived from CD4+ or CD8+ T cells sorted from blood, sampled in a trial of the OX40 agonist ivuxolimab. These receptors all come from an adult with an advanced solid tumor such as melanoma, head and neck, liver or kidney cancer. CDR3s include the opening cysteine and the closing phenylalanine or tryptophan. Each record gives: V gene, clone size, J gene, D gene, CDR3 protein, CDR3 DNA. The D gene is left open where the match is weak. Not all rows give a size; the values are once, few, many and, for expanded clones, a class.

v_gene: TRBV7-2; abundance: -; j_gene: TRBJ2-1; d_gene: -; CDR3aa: CASSLAAGYNEQFF; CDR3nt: TGTGCCAGCAGCTTAGCGGCGGGATACAATGAGCAGTTCTTC
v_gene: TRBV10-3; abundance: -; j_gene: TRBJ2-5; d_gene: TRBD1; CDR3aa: CAISDGVGAGGAKKIGTQYF; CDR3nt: TGTGCCATCAGTGATGGGGTCGGTGCAGGGGGCGCGAAGAAGATAGGGACCCAGTACTTC
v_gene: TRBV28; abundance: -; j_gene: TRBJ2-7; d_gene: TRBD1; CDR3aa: CASRRTGNYEQYF; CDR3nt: TGTGCCAGCAGACGGACAGGGAACTACGAGCAGTACTTC
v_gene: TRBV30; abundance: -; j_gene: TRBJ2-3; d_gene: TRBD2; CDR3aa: CAWSLGGLDTQYF; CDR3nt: TGTGCCTGGAGTTTGGGGGGGTTAGATACGCAGTATTTT
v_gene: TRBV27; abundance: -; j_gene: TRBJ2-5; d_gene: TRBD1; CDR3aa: CASSLLGTGGETQYF; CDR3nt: TGTGCCAGCAGTCTACTCGGGACAGGGGGAGAGACCCAGTACTTC
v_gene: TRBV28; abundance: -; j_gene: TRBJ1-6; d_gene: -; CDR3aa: CASLAGASPLHF; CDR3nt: TGTGCCAGCTTGGCAGGGGCCTCACCCCTCCACTTT
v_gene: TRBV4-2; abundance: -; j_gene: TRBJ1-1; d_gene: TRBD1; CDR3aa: CASSPLTGARVGEEAFF; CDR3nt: TGTGCCAGCAGCCCCCTAACAGGGGCCAGGGTAGGAGAGGAAGCTTTCTTT
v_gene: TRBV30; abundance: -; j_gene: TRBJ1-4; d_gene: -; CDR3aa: CAWTMGNNEKLFF; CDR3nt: TGTGCCTGGACGATGGGAAATAATGAAAAACTGTTTTTT
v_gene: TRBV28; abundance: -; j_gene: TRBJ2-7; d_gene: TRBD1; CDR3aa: CASSTTGTGVLEQYF; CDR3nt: TGTGCCAGCAGTACGACCGGGACAGGGGTACTCGAGCAGTACTTC
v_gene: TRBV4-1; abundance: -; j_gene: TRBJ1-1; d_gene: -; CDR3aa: CASSQDRGNTEAFF; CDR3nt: TGCGCCAGCAGCCAAGATAGGGGGAACACTGAAGCTTTCTTT
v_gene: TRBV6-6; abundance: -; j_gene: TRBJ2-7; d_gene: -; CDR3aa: CASSSTDRAAYEQYF; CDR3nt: TGTGCCAGCAGTTCTACGGACCGAGCTGCCTACGAGCAGTACTTC
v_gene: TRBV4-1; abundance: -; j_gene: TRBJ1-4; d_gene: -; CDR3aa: CASSQGQADGEKLFF; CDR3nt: TGCGCCAGCAGCCAAGGCCAGGCCGACGGGGAAAAACTGTTTTTT
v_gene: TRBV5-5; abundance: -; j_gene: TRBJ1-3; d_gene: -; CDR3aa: CASSLAVRSGNTIYF; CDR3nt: TGTGCCAGCAGCTTGGCGGTTCGCTCTGGAAACACCATATATTTT
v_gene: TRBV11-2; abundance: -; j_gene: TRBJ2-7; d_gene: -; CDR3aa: CASSLVRAEQYF; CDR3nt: TGTGCCAGCAGCTTAGTTCGGGCCGAGCAGTACTTC
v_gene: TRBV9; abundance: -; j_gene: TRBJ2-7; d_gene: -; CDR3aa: CASSKTTVTSIYRTAYEQYF; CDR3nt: TGTGCCAGCAGCAAGACGACTGTCACCTCGATCTACCGGACAGCCTACGAGCAGTACTTC
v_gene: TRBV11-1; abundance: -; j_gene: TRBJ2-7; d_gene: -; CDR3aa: CASSLQGEQYF; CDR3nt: TGTGCCAGCAGCTTACAGGGCGAGCAGTACTTC
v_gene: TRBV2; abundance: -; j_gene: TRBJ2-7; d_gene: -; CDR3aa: CASSALVGYEQYF; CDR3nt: TGTGCCAGCAGTGCACTGGTGGGCTACGAGCAGTACTTC
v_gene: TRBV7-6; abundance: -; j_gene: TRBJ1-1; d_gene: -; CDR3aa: CASAPGKNTEAFF; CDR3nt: TGTGCTAGCGCCCCCGGAAAGAACACTGAAGCTTTCTTT
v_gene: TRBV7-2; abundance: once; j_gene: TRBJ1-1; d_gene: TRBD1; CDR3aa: CASSRDRVNTEAFF; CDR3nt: TGTGCCAGCAGCCGAGACAGGGTGAACACTGAAGCTTTCTTT
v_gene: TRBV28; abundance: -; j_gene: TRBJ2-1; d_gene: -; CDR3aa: CASSFGGYNEQFF; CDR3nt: TGTGCCAGCAGTTTTGGCGGTTACAATGAGCAGTTCTTC
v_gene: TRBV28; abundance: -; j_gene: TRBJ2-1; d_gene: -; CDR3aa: CASSSSGFRNEQFF; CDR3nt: TGTGCCAGCAGTTCATCGGGATTTCGCAATGAGCAGTTCTTC
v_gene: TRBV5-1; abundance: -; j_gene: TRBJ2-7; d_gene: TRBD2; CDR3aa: CASSLSLAGDSYEQYF; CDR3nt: TGCGCCAGCAGCTTGTCCCTAGCGGGGGACTCCTACGAGCAGTACTTC
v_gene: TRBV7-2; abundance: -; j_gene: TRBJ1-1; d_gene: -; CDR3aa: CASSLRRTSEAFF; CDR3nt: TGTGCCAGCAGCCTACGGAGGACTTCTGAAGCTTTCTTT
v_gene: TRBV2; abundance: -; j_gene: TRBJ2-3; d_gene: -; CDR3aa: CASRQAGWADTQYF; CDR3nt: TGTGCCAGCAGACAGGCTGGTTGGGCAGATACGCAGTATTTT
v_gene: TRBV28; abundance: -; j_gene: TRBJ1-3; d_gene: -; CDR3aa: CASSRPISSGNTIYF; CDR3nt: TGTGCCAGCAGTCGACCCATTAGCTCTGGAAACACCATATATTTT
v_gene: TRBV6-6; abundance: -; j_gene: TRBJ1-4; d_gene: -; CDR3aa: CASTQFSTNEKLFF; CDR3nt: TGTGCCAGCACACAGTTTTCAACTAATGAAAAACTGTTTTTT
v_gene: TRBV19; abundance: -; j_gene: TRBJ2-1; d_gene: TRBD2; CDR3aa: CASSTGLAGGPGEQFF; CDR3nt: TGTGCCAGTAGTACAGGACTAGCGGGAGGGCCCGGTGAGCAGTTCTTC
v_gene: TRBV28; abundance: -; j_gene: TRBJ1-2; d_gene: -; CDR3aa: CAIPLGRGSGSNYGYTF; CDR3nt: TGTGCCATCCCTCTCGGCAGGGGATCGGGCTCCAACTATGGCTACACCTTC
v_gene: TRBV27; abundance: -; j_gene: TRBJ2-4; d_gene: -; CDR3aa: CASSPERVGIQYF; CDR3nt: TGTGCCAGCAGCCCCGAGAGGGTGGGCATTCAGTACTTC
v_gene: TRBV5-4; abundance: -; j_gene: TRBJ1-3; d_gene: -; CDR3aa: CASSFGTWVDTIYF; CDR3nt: TGTGCCAGCAGCTTTGGTACCTGGGTGGACACCATATATTTT
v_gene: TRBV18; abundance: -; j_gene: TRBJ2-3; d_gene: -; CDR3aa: CASSPPISTDTQYF; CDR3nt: TGTGCCAGCTCACCGCCGATTAGCACAGATACGCAGTATTTT
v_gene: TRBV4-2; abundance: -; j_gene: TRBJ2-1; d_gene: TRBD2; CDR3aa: CASSQVTSGGYNEQFF; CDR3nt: TGTGCCAGCAGCCAAGTAACTAGCGGGGGTTACAATGAGCAGTTCTTC
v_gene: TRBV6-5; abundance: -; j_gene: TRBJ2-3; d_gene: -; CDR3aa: CASSYNGPTDTQYF; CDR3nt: TGTGCCAGCAGTTACAATGGCCCCACAGATACGCAGTATTTT
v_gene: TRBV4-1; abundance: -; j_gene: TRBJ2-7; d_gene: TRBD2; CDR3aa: CASSEYGTSGSRLNEQYF; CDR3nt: TGCGCCAGCAGCGAATACGGGACTAGCGGGAGTCGACTGAACGAGCAGTACTTC
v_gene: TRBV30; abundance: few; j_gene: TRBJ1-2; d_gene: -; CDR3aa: CAWSVLSYGYTF; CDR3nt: TGTGCCTGGAGTGTACTTTCCTATGGCTACACCTTC
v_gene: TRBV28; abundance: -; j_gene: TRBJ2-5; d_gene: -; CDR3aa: CASSPSTDLQETQYF; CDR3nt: TGTGCCAGCAGTCCTTCGACAGATCTCCAAGAGACCCAGTACTTC